These 17 T cell receptor beta chains originate from one sample sequenced in a study of a mutant IDH1 vaccine in newly diagnosed glioma. Specified time point: week 11, during vaccination. A single vaccine dose contained 300 ug of mutant IDH1 20-mer peptide, and topical imiquimod was used with it. These TCRs' antigens remain unknown. Measured with immunoSEQ multiplex PCR; TCRdb has only the in-frame clones, and not every one. In the table there are around 31,000 clones, approximately 78% of which are singletons. Sample: PBMCs, taken from a glioma patient whose treatment included an IDH1 peptide vaccine. The receptors here all came from a man aged 30 to 39 with glioma.

This clone was detected only once. This chain links TRBV9 with TRBJ2-5, with 10 bases identical to TRBD2. V trimming: 3 bases; J trimming: 5 bases; junction bases outside the gene matches: 7. The CDR3 is made up of 15 amino acids. Germline V gene data show CDR1 as SGDLS and CDR2 as YYNGEE. CDR3 residues: CASSASLAGEETQYF. CDR3 in DNA: TGTGCCAGCAGCGCGTCCCTAGCGGGGGAGGAGACCCAGTACTTC.

The count of this clone is one. The J gene is TRBJ1-3, the V gene TRBV27; unclear D gene. The germline V gene has CDR1 MNHEY and CDR2 SMNVEV (reference sequence). This CDR3 is built from 14 residues. With 8 bases removed from V and 0 bases from J, the gap between germline ends came to 11 bases. DNA for the CDR3: TGTGCCAGCGCCGAAGGGAACTCTGGAAACACCATATATTTT. Amino acid sequence: CASAEGNSGNTIYF.

V gene TRBV6-6 combines with J gene TRBJ2-1; no firm D call. The CDR3 is 13 residues long. Germline values: CDR1 MNHNY, CDR2 SVGAGI (reference sequence). V lost 6 bases and J 9 bases, leaving 15 bases between the germline ends. CDR3 sequence: CASSRWAPGEQFF. Here the CDR3 DNA reads TGTGCCAGCAGCCGATGGGCGCCGGGTGAGCAGTTCTTC.

The chain carries TRBV5-1 and TRBJ2-7; D might be TRBD2 (6 bases). CDR1 is SGHRS and CDR2 is YFSETQ in the germline V gene. The CDR3 spans 13 residues. Trimming left V 0 bases short and J 7 bases short, with 11 bases between. The CDR3 is CASSLVAGREQYF. Written as DNA, the CDR3 is TGCGCCAGCAGCTTGGTCGCGGGGAGGGAGCAGTACTTC.

The chain links TRBV11-2 to TRBJ1-1, with D maybe TRBD1 (5 bases). The CDR3 sequence is 14 residues long. Germline CDR1 and CDR2: SGHAT and FQNNGV. Trimming pared 7 bases from V and 3 bases from J, leaving 15 bases between. The CDR3 bases are TGTGCCAGCACGCGGCAGGGCGGCTACACTGAAGCTTTCTTT. Amino acids: CASTRQGGYTEAFF.

This chain links TRBV18 with TRBJ1-1, with 8 positions matching TRBD1. The J segment lost 4 bases and the V segment lost 6 bases, leaving 13 bases of the junction unmatched. This CDR3 contains 16 residues. The germline V gene encodes CDR1 KGHSH and CDR2 LQKENI. The CDR3 DNA sequence: TGTGCCAGCTCCGAAAAGGACAGGGTATCAGCCACTGAAGCTTTCTTT. Translation gives CASSEKDRVSATEAFF. The variable domain in full, with the rest retrieved from reference TRBV18 and TRBJ1-1, is NAGVMQNPRHLVRRRGQEARLRCSPMKGHSHVYWYRQLPEEGLKFMVYLQKENIIDESGMPKERFSAEFPKEGPSILRIQQVVRGDSAAYFCASSEKDRVSATEAFFGQGTRLTVV.

This chain joins TRBV28 and TRBJ2-5; a possible D gene is TRBD1 (6 bases). Germline CDR1 reads MDHEN; CDR2 reads SYDVKM. Deletions cut 6 bases from V and 6 bases from J, with 20 bases between. The CDR3 covers 15 residues. This CDR3 is CASSHGNRASKTQYF. As DNA, the CDR3 is TGTGCCAGCAGCCATGGGAACAGGGCCTCAAAGACCCAGTACTTC.

The chain uses TRBV4-2 and TRBJ1-1; D call uncertain. This CDR3 is 14 amino acids long. The V gene's germline CDR1 is LGHNA and CDR2 YNFKEQ. V was pared by 1 base and J by 2 bases, with 8 bases between. CDR3 residues: CASSQAQVNTEAFF. For the CDR3, the DNA is TGTGCCAGCAGCCAAGCCCAGGTTAACACTGAAGCTTTCTTT.

This chain joins TRBV9 and TRBJ2-7; TRBD1 agrees at 8 bases. Unmatched junction bases numbered 11, after V lost 3 bases and J lost 6 bases. The germline V gene has CDR1 SGDLS and CDR2 YYNGEE. The CDR3 runs 15 residues. Written as DNA, the CDR3 is TGTGCCAGCAGCGGTACCGGGACAGGTGATGGCGAGCAGTACTTC. Its translation is CASSGTGTGDGEQYF.

The V and J genes are TRBV5-1 and TRBJ2-3, with 8 bases fitting TRBD1. Germline CDR1 reads SGHRS; CDR2 reads YFSETQ. The CDR3 loop spans 16 amino acids. Losses at the gene ends were 3 bases for V and 2 bases for J; bases not matched to a gene: 8. CDR3: CASSSTRTGYTDTQYF. DNA of the CDR3: TGCGCCAGCAGCTCTACAAGGACAGGGTACACAGATACGCAGTATTTT.

Only a few counts were recorded for this clone. The V gene is TRBV27, the J gene TRBJ1-5; D is possibly TRBD1 (5 bases). V lost 2 bases and J 5 bases, leaving 19 bases between the germline ends. CDR3 length: 17 amino acids. CDR1 and CDR2 (germline): MNHEY, SMNVEV (reference sequence). This chain's CDR3 is CASSLRSGTFSDQPQHF. DNA for the CDR3: TGTGCCAGCAGTTTACGCAGCGGGACGTTCTCGGATCAGCCCCAGCATTTT.

V is TRBV18 and J is TRBJ2-3; TRBD2 might be the D (5 bases). Germline CDR1 reads KGHSH; CDR2 reads LQKENI. Trimming took off 2 bases at V and 0 bases at J, with 9 bases between the two ends. The CDR3 covers 15 residues. The CDR3 region is CASSPSGSSTDTQYF. As DNA, the CDR3 is TGTGCCAGCTCACCAAGCGGATCTAGCACAGATACGCAGTATTTT.

V gene TRBV2 combines with J gene TRBJ2-5; a possible D gene is TRBD2 (5 bases). Trimming pared 4 bases from V and 1 base from J, leaving 7 bases between. The CDR3 is made up of 13 amino acids. Germline CDR1 and CDR2: SNHLY and FYNNEI. The CDR3 DNA follows: TGTGCCAGCAGTGGGGAGTCCCAAGAGACCCAGTACTTC. Protein: CASSGESQETQYF.

The V and J genes are TRBV29-1 and TRBJ2-5; 7 bases agree with TRBD2. V gave up 8 bases and J gave up 2 bases; unmatched junction bases: 8. Germline V gene lookup returns CDR1 SQVTM and CDR2 ANQGSEA. The CDR3 has 13 residues. This CDR3 reads CSPAKREQETQYF. CDR3 DNA: TGCAGCCCCGCTAAGCGGGAACAAGAGACCCAGTACTTC.

The rearrangement joins TRBV10-3 to TRBJ2-3; D might be TRBD1 or TRBD2, each matching 5 bases. V was shortened by 11 bases and J by 0 bases, with 12 bases between the two germline ends. Germline V gene sequence: CDR1 ENHRY, CDR2 SYGVKD. This CDR3 spans 13 amino acids. In DNA form, the CDR3 reads TGTGCCCTTAGAGGGGAGAGCACAGATACGCAGTATTTT. Protein sequence: CALRGESTDTQYF.

J is TRBJ2-7 and V is TRBV29-1, with 8 nucleotides matching TRBD1. The CDR3 spans 12 residues. V gave up 2 bases and J gave up 8 bases; unmatched junction bases: 5. Germline CDR1 and CDR2: SQVTM and ANQGSEA. CDR3 nucleotide sequence: TGCAGCGTTGAACAGGGGGCGGGCAAGCAGTACTTC. Its protein product is CSVEQGAGKQYF.

The rearrangement links TRBV7-9 to TRBJ1-1; D is uncertain. V lost 2 bases, J lost 5 bases, and 15 bases lay in between. The length of the CDR3 is 15 residues. Germline V CDR1 and CDR2: SEHNR, FQNEAQ (reference sequence). Here the CDR3 reads CASSLSPASGTEAFF. In nucleotides, the CDR3 is TGTGCCAGCAGCTTATCACCGGCCTCTGGGACTGAAGCTTTCTTT.